A single sample gave rise to the 21 T cell receptor beta chains below, sequenced in a study of T cell repertoires in cytomegalovirus infection. TCRdb redid the calling of the reads with MiXCR, one entry per CDR3 protein. The sample lists some 200,000 distinct CDR3 sequences; about 21% were seen once. What was sequenced was PBMCs. The receptor source for this set is a human donor in good health (CMV status not recorded). Some clones in this sample may be carry-over from other donors' samples.

For this clonotype: A much more abundant neighbour one base away suggests this may be a read error. The chain employs TRBV7-3 and TRBJ2-3; D perhaps matches TRBD1 (5 bases). Trimming removed 5 bases at V and 2 bases at J, with 20 bases between. The germline V gene has CDR1 SGHTA and CDR2 FQGTGA. The CDR3 sequence is 17 residues long. CDR3 DNA: TGTGCCAGCAGCCCCCGTCTGGAATGGGGCTTCACAGATACGCAGTATTTT. Translation gives CASSPRLEWGFTDTQYF.

The gene calls are TRBV6-6 and TRBJ2-6; D ambiguous. Trimming took off 6 bases at V and 0 bases at J, with 12 bases between the two ends. The CDR3 contains 16 residues. The germline V gene encodes CDR1 MNHNY and CDR2 SVGAGI (reference sequence). Here the CDR3 DNA reads TGTGCCAGCAGCATGGAGCGCAGCTCTGGGGCCAACGTCCTGACTTTC. Translation gives CASSMERSSGANVLTF.

The genes are TRBV6-5 and TRBJ2-2, with 9 bases lining up with TRBD2. V shed 7 bases, J shed 7 bases, and the junction held 10 bases outside the gene matches. Germline loops: CDR1 MNHEY, CDR2 SVGAGI. The CDR3 spans 15 residues. The CDR3 protein is CASKNLAGEVGELFF. For the CDR3, the DNA is TGTGCCAGCAAGAATTTAGCGGGAGAGGTCGGGGAGCTGTTTTTT.

The chain uses TRBV6-4 and TRBJ2-1; D perhaps matches TRBD2 (5 bases). The V gene's germline CDR1 is MRHNA and CDR2 SNTAGT. This CDR3 spans 14 amino acids. Deletions cut 11 bases from V and 7 bases from J, with 21 bases between. The CDR3 bases are TGTGCCGCGATCCTCCTAGCCTCAAAAAATGAGCAGTTCTTC. Translation gives CAAILLASKNEQFF.

This clonotype came up many times. The genes are TRBV7-2 and TRBJ2-5; TRBD2 matches at 7 bases. The CDR3 is 17 residues long. Germline V gives CDR1 SGHTA, CDR2 FQGNSA. After removal of 0 bases from V and 2 bases from J, the junction contained 9 bases not matched to a gene. CDR3 amino acids: CASSLAGRTRRQETQYF. DNA of the CDR3: TGTGCCAGCAGCTTAGCGGGACGGACTAGAAGGCAAGAGACCCAGTACTTC.

The chain is built from TRBV5-1 and TRBJ1-4; D uncertain. The V end was cut by 0 bases, the J end by 8 bases, with 14 bases between. CDR1 is SGHRS and CDR2 is YFSETQ in the germline V gene. The CDR3 extends over 15 amino acids. The CDR3 DNA sequence: TGCGCCAGCAGCTTGGAGCCTCTAACGAAAGAAAAACTGTTTTTT. It encodes CASSLEPLTKEKLFF.

This clonotype was counted at least ten times. J is TRBJ1-1 and V is TRBV25-1; 8 nucleotides agree with TRBD1. The germline V gene encodes CDR1 MGHDK and CDR2 SYGVNS. The CDR3 totals 17 residues. Trimming at V came to 4 bases and at J to 0 bases, leaving 10 bases not matched to a gene. The CDR3 reads CASSGIGQGELNTEAFF. CDR3 sequence (DNA): TGTGCCAGCAGTGGGATTGGACAGGGTGAATTGAACACTGAAGCTTTCTTT. Combining the CDR3 with reference TRBV25-1 and TRBJ1-1 gives the whole variable domain EADIYQTPRYLVIGTGKKITLECSQTMGHDKMYWYQQDPGMELHLIHYSYGVNSTEKGDLSSESTVSRIRTEHFPLTLESARPSHTSQYLCASSGIGQGELNTEAFFGQGTRLTVV.

V usage is TRBV20-1 and J usage is TRBJ1-6, with D possibly matching TRBD1 (5 bases). The CDR3 spans 17 residues. V lost 1 base and J 10 bases, leaving 23 bases between the germline ends. Per germline, CDR1 DFQATT and CDR2 SNEGSKA (reference sequence). CDR3 residues: CSARALGARRIRSPLHF. CDR3 nucleotides: TGCAGTGCTAGAGCCTTAGGGGCCAGGCGGATCAGGTCACCCCTCCACTTT.

This clonotype appeared many times. The gene calls are TRBV6-5 and TRBJ1-1, with TRBD1 identical over 9 bases. V shed 0 bases and J 4 bases; nucleotides not matched to a gene: 12. CDR1 MNHEY and CDR2 SVGAGI come from the germline V gene. The CDR3 has 18 residues. The CDR3 region has the DNA TGTGCCAGCAGTTACTCGATGCTTACGGGACAGGGTTCCACTGAAGCTTTCTTT. Residues: CASSYSMLTGQGSTEAFF.

This clonotype was detected only once. The chain uses TRBV5-6 and TRBJ2-5; the match to TRBD2 covers 9 bases. The CDR3 sequence is 15 residues long. V was pared by 2 bases and J by 5 bases, with 7 bases of the junction left unmatched. Per germline, CDR1 SGHDT and CDR2 YYEEEE. The DNA of the CDR3 is TGTGCCAGCAGCTTTGAAACTAGCGGGTGGGAGACCCAGTACTTC. Protein: CASSFETSGWETQYF.

This clonotype was counted at least ten times. The V gene is TRBV7-3, the J gene TRBJ1-5; no reliable D call. This CDR3 spans 13 amino acids. Between the trimmed V and J ends, which lost 3 bases and 3 bases, there was a span of 6 bases. CDR1 and CDR2 from the germline V gene are SGHTA and FQGTGA. As DNA, the CDR3 is TGTGCCAGCAGCTTGGGAATCAATCAGCCCCAGCATTTT. It translates to CASSLGINQPQHF. Full variable domain (remainder filled in from reference TRBV7-3 and TRBJ1-5): GAGVSQTPSNKVTEKGKYVELRCDPISGHTALYWYRQSLGQGPEFLIYFQGTGAADDSGLPNDRFFAVRPEGSVSTLKIQRTERGDSAVYLCASSLGINQPQHFGDGTRLSIL.

Only a few counts were recorded for this clonotype. The chain links TRBV29-1 to TRBJ2-1; 9 nucleotides match TRBD1. This CDR3 spans 14 amino acids. Trimming cost V 6 bases and J 9 bases; bases outside gene matches: 12. The germline V gene has CDR1 SQVTM and CDR2 ANQGSEA. The CDR3 spells CSVSQGALGSEQFF. Written as DNA, the CDR3 is TGCAGCGTGTCACAGGGGGCGCTTGGGAGTGAGCAGTTCTTC.

V is TRBV5-1 and J is TRBJ2-3; D perhaps matches TRBD2 (7 bases). The V end was cut by 4 bases, the J end by 6 bases, with 24 bases between. Germline lookup yields CDR1 SGHRS and CDR2 YFSETQ. CDR3 length equals 17 residues. In DNA form, the CDR3 reads TGCGCCAGCAGCCCCGGGGGGCTAGCGGCGGCGTTCGATACGCAGTATTTT. This gives the protein CASSPGGLAAAFDTQYF.

V and J are TRBV7-4 and TRBJ2-6; 10 positions agree with TRBD1. Germline V CDR1 and CDR2: SGHVT, SQSDAQ. The CDR3 spans 17 residues. J was trimmed by 1 base and V by 7 bases; bases with no gene match: 7. For the CDR3, the DNA is TGTGCCAGCAACGTGGACAGGGGGTGGTCTGGGGCCAACGTCCTGACTTTC. It translates to CASNVDRGWSGANVLTF.

At least ten counts were recorded for this clonotype. The J gene is TRBJ2-7, the V gene TRBV6-5; a weak D match, TRBD2 (7 bases). The CDR3 totals 15 residues. CDR1 and CDR2 (germline): MNHEY, SVGAGI. Trimming pared 0 bases from V and 2 bases from J, leaving 11 bases between. The CDR3 region is CASSYSGGLTYEQYF. In nucleotides, the CDR3 is TGTGCCAGCAGTTACTCGGGGGGGCTGACCTACGAGCAGTACTTC.

The genes are TRBV12-3 or TRBV12-4 and TRBJ2-3, with TRBD1 identical over 8 bases. After removal of 5 bases from V and 0 bases from J, the junction contained 7 bases not matched to a gene. The CDR3 spans 16 residues. As DNA, the CDR3 is TGTGCCAGCAGTATTGGACAGGGAGGTAGCACAGATACGCAGTATTTT. Translated: CASSIGQGGSTDTQYF.

There are a few counts of this clonotype. V usage is TRBV6-1 and J usage is TRBJ1-5, with D hard to call. From germline, CDR1 is MNHNS and CDR2 SASEGT. Trimming removed 4 bases at V and 3 bases at J, with 13 bases between. CDR3 length equals 15 residues. The CDR3 reads CASSGRFLDNQPQHF. DNA of the CDR3: TGTGCCAGCAGTGGACGGTTCCTGGACAATCAGCCCCAGCATTTT.

Turning to this clonotype: The missing conserved phenylalanine or tryptophan at the end of this CDR3 makes a read error likely. J is TRBJ2-4 and V is TRBV5-4; D gene ambiguous. V lost 0 bases and J 2 bases, leaving 6 bases between the germline ends. This CDR3 comprises 14 residues. Looked up from germline, CDR1 is SGHNT and CDR2 is YYREEE (reference sequence). CDR3 sequence reads: CASSLEGSKNIQYS. DNA of the CDR3: TGTGCCAGCAGCTTGGAGGGTTCCAAAAACATTCAGTACTCC.

This clonotype was recorded at least ten times. The gene calls are TRBV7-2 and TRBJ2-7; TRBD2 matches at 9 bases. The length of the CDR3 is 15 residues. Germline CDR1 and CDR2: SGHTA and FQGNSA. V shed 5 bases and J 2 bases; nucleotides not matched to a gene: 7. This CDR3 is CASSVSGSPAYEQYF. For the CDR3, the DNA is TGTGCCAGCAGCGTTAGCGGGAGTCCCGCCTACGAGCAGTACTTC.

The chain combines TRBV18 with TRBJ1-1; 7 nucleotides agree with TRBD1. This CDR3 is 15 amino acids long. The V gene's germline CDR1 is KGHSH and CDR2 LQKENI. V was pared by 2 bases and J by 3 bases, with 6 bases of the junction left unmatched. CDR3 nucleotide sequence: TGTGCCAGCTCACCAAAGAAGGGGGCTGACACTGAAGCTTTCTTT. Residues: CASSPKKGADTEAFF.

This clonotype appeared a few times. V usage is TRBV6-6 and J usage is TRBJ2-7, with TRBD2 matching over 8 bases. Germline lookup yields CDR1 MNHNY and CDR2 SVGAGI (reference sequence). The CDR3 has 15 residues. V lost 5 bases, J lost 0 bases, and 6 bases stayed unmatched. The CDR3 is CASSVGRGGSYEQYF. CDR3 in DNA: TGTGCCAGCAGTGTGGGACGGGGGGGCTCCTACGAGCAGTACTTC.